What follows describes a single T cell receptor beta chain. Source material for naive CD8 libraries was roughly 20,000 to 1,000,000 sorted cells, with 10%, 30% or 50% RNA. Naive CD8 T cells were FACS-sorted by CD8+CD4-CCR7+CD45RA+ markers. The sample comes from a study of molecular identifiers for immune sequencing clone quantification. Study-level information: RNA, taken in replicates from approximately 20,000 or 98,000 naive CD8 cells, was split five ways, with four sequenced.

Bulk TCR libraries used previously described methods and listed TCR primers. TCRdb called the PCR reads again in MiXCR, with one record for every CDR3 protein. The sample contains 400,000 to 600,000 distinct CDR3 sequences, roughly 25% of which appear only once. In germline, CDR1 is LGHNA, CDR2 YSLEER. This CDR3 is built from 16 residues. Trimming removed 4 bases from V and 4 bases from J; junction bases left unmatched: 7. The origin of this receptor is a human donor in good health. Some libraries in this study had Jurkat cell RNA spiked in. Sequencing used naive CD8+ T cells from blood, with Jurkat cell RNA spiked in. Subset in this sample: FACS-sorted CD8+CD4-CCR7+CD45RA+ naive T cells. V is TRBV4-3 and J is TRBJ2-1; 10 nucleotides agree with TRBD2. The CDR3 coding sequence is TGCGCCAGCAGCCGGGATCCGGGACTAGCGTACAATGAGCAGTTCTTC. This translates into CASSRDPGLAYNEQFF.